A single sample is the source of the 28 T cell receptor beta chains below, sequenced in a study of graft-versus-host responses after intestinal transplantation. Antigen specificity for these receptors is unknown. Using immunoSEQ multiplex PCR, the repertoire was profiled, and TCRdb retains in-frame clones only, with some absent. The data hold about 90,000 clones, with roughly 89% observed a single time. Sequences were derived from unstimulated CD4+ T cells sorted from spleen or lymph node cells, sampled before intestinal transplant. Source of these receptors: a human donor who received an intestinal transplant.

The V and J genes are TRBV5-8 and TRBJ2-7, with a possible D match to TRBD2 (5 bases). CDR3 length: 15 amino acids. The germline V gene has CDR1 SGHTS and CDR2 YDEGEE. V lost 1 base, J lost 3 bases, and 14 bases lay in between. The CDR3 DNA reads TGTGCCAGCAGCTTGAGGTCGGATAGCGTCTACGAGCAGTACTTC. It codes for CASSLRSDSVYEQYF.

CDR3 region: CASSLLPMLPGGDYGYTF. The CDR3 DNA follows: TGTGCCAGCAGCTTACTCCCGATGCTCCCCGGGGGGGATTATGGCTACACCTTC. The genes are TRBV7-9 and TRBJ1-2, with D possibly being TRBD1 (5 bases). The CDR3 sequence is 18 residues long. Germline lookup yields CDR1 SEHNR and CDR2 FQNEAQ (reference sequence). Trimming took 2 bases from V and 5 from J, leaving 24 bases between them.

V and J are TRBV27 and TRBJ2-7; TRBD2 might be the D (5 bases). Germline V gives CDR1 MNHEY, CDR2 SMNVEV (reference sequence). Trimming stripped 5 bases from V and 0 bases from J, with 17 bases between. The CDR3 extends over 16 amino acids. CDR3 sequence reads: CASSPRLFSSSYEQYF. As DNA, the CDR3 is TGTGCCAGCAGTCCTCGACTATTTTCTAGCTCCTACGAGCAGTACTTC.

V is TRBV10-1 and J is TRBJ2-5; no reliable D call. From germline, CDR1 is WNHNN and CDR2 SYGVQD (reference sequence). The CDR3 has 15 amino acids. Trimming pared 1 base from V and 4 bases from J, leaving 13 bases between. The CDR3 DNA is TGCGCCAGCAGTGAGTTCACCCAAGCTCCAGAGACCCAGTACTTC. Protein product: CASSEFTQAPETQYF.

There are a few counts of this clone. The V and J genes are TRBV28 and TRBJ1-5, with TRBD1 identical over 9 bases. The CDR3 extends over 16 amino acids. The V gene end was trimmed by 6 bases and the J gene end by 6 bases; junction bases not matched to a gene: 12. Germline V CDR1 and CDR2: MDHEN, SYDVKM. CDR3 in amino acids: CASSLGIQGAIQPQHF. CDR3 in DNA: TGTGCCAGCAGCCTTGGGATACAGGGGGCTATTCAGCCCCAGCATTTT.

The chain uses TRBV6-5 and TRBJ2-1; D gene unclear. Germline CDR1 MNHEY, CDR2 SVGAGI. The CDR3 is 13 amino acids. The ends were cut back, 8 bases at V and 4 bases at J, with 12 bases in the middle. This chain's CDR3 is CASHRSPYNEQFF. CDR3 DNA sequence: TGTGCCAGCCACCGTTCTCCTTACAATGAGCAGTTCTTC.

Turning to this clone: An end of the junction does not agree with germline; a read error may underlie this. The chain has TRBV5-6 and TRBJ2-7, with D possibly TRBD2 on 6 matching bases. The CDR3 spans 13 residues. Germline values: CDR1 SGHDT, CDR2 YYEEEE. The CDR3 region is CASTLVGGDEQYF. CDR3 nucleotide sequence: TGTGCCAGCACCTTGGTGGGGGGAGACGAGCAGTACTTC.

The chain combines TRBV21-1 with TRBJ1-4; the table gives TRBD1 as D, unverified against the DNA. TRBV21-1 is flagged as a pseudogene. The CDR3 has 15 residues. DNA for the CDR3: TGTGCCAGCAGCAAACGGACAGCAACTAATGAAAAACTGTTTTTT. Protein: CASSKRTATNEKLFF.

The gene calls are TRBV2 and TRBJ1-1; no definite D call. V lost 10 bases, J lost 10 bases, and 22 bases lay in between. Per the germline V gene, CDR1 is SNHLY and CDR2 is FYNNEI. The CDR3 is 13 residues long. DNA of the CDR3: TGTGCCACCCGATCGGACCCCCCGGGGAGAGCTTTCTTT. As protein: CATRSDPPGRAFF.

CDR3 bases: TGTGCCAGCAGTAAACAGGGGCTTAATTCACCCCTCCACTTT. It specifies CASSKQGLNSPLHF. The chain is built from TRBV27 and TRBJ1-6, with 7 bases fitting TRBD1. Germline trimming cut 5 bases from V and 6 bases from J; bases unmatched to any gene: 4. This CDR3 contains 14 residues. Per germline, CDR1 MNHEY and CDR2 SMNVEV (reference sequence).

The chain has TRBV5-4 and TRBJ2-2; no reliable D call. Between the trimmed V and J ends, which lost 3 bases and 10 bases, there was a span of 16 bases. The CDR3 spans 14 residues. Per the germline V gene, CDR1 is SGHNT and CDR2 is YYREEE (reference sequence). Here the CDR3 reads CASSWSANGKELFF. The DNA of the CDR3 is TGTGCCAGCAGCTGGAGTGCCAACGGAAAGGAGCTGTTTTTT.

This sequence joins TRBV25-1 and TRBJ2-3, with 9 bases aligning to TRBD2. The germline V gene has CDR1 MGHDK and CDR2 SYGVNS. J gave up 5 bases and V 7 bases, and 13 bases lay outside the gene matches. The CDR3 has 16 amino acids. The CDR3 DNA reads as TGTGCCAGCACCCCCAGAGTAGCGGGAGTTAAAGATACGCAGTATTTT. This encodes CASTPRVAGVKDTQYF.

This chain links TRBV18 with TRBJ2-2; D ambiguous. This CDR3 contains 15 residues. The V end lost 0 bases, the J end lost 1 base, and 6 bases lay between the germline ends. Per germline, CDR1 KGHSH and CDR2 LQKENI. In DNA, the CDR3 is TGTGCCAGCTCACCACCGGTCGGGAACACCGGGGAGCTGTTTTTT. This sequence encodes CASSPPVGNTGELFF.

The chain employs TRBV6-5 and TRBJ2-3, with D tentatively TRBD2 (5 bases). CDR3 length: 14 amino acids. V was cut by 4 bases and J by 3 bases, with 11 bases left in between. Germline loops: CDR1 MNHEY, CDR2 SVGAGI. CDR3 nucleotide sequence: TGTGCCAGCAGTTTAGGCGGGCAGACAGATACGCAGTATTTT. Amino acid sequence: CASSLGGQTDTQYF.

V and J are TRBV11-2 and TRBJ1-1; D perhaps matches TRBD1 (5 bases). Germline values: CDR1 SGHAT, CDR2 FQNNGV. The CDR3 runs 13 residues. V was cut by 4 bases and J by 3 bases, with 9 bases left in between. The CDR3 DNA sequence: TGTGCCAGCAGCTACACGACAGACACTGAAGCTTTCTTT. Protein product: CASSYTTDTEAFF.

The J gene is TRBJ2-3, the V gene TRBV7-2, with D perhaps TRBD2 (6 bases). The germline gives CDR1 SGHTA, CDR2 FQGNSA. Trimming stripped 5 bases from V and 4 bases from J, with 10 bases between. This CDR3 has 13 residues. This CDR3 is CASSRDFPDTQYF. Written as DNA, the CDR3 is TGTGCCAGCAGCCGGGACTTCCCAGATACGCAGTATTTT.

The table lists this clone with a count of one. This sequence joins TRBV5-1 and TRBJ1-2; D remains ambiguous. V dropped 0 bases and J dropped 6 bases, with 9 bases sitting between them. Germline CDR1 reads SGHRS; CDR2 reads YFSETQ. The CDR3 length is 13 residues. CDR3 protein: CASSLEGFDGYTF. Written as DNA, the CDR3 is TGCGCCAGCAGCTTGGAAGGGTTCGATGGCTACACCTTC. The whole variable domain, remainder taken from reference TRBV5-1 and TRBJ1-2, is KAGVTQTPRYLIKTRGQQVTLSCSPISGHRSVSWYQQTPGQGLQFLFEYFSETQRNKGNFPGRFSGRQFSNSRSEMNVSTLELGDSALYLCASSLEGFDGYTFGSGTRLTVV.

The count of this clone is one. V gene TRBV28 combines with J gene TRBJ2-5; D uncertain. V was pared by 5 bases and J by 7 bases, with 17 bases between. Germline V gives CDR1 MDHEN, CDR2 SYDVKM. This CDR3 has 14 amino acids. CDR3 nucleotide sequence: TGTGCCAGCAGTCCGCCAGCGAGAAGTGGGACCCAGTACTTC. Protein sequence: CASSPPARSGTQYF.

CDR3 DNA: TGTGCCAGCAGCACGGAATGGACAGGGAACACTGAAGCTTTCTTT. It specifies CASSTEWTGNTEAFF. This rearrangement joins TRBV5-6 to TRBJ1-1; 7 bases are shared with TRBD1. The CDR3 contains 15 residues. J was trimmed by 1 base and V by 4 bases; bases with no gene match: 7. Germline V CDR1 and CDR2: SGHDT, YYEEEE.

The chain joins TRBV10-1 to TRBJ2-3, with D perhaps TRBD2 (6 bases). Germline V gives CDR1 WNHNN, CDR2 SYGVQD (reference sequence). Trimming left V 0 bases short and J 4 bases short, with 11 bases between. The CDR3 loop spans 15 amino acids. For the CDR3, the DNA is TGCGCCAGCAGTGAGTCTCGGAGGAGGGCAGATACGCAGTATTTT. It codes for CASSESRRRADTQYF.

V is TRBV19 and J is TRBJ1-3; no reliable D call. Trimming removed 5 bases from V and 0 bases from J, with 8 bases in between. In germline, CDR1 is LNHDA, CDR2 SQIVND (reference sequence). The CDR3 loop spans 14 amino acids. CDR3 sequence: CASSRVYSGNTIYF. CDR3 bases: TGTGCCAGTAGTCGTGTCTACTCTGGAAACACCATATATTTT.

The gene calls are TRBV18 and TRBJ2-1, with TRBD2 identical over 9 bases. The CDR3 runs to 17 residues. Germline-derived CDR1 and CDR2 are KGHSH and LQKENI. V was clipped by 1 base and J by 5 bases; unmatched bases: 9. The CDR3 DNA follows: TGTGCCAGCTCACCACTGTACAGACTAGCGGACGACAATGAGCAGTTCTTC. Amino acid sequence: CASSPLYRLADDNEQFF.

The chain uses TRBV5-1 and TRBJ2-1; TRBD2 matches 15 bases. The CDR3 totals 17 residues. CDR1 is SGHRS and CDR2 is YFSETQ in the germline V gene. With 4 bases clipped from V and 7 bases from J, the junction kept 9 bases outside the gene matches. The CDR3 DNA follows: TGCGCCAGCAGCCTACGGACTAGCGGGAGGGCTTTGAATGAGCAGTTCTTC. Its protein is CASSLRTSGRALNEQFF.

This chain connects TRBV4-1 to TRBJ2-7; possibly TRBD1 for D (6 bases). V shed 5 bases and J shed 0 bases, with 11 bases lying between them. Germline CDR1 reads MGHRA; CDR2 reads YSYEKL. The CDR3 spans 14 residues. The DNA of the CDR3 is TGCGCCAGCAGCTTCGACAGGAACTCCTACGAGCAGTACTTC. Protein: CASSFDRNSYEQYF.

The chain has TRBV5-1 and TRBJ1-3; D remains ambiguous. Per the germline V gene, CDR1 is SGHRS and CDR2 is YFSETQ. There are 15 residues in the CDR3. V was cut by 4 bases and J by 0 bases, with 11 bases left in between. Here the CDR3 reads CASSGSPSSGNTIYF. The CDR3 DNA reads TGCGCCAGCAGCGGATCCCCCTCCTCTGGAAACACCATATATTTT.

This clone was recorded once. Here the CDR3 DNA reads TGCGCCAGCAGCTTGGGGGGGACAGTCTCTGGAAACACCATATATTTT. This codes for CASSLGGTVSGNTIYF. This chain uses TRBV5-1 with TRBJ1-3, with TRBD1 identical over 7 bases. This CDR3 region has 16 residues. The junction had 3 bases not matched to a gene; V was cut back by 0 bases and J by 0 bases. Looked up from germline, CDR1 is SGHRS and CDR2 is YFSETQ. Supplemented by reference TRBV5-1 and TRBJ1-3, the full variable domain reads KAGVTQTPRYLIKTRGQQVTLSCSPISGHRSVSWYQQTPGQGLQFLFEYFSETQRNKGNFPGRFSGRQFSNSRSEMNVSTLELGDSALYLCASSLGGTVSGNTIYFGEGSWLTVV.

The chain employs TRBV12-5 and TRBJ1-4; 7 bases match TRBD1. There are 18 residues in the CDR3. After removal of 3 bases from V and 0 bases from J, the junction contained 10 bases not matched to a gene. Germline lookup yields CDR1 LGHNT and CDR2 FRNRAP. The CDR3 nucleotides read TGTGCTAGTGGTTTATCTCGACAGGGAGGAGCAACTAATGAAAAACTGTTTTTT. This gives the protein CASGLSRQGGATNEKLFF. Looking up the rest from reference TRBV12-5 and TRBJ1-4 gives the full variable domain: DARVTQTPRHKVTEMGQEVTMRCQPILGHNTVFWYRQTMMQGLELLAYFRNRAPLDDSGMPKDRFSAEMPDATLATLKIQPSEPRDSAVYFCASGLSRQGGATNEKLFFGSGTQLSVL.

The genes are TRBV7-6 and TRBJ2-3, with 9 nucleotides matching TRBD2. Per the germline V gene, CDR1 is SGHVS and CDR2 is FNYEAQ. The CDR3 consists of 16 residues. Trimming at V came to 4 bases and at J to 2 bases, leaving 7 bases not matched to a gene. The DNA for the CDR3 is TGTGCCAGCAGCTCCGCACGGGGACTAGCCACAGATACGCAGTATTTT. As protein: CASSSARGLATDTQYF.